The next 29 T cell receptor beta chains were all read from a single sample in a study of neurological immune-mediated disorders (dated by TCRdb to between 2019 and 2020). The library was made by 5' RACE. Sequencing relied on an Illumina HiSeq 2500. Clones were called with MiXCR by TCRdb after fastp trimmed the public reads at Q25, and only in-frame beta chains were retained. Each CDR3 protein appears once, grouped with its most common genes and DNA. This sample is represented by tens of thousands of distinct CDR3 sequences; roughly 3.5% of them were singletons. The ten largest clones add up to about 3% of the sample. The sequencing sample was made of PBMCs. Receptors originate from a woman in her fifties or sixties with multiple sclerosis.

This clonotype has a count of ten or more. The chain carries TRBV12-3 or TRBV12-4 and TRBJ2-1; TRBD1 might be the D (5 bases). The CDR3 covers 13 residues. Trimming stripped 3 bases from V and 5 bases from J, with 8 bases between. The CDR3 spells CASSLFRDNEQFF. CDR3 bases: TGTGCCAGCAGTTTGTTCAGGGACAATGAGCAGTTCTTC.

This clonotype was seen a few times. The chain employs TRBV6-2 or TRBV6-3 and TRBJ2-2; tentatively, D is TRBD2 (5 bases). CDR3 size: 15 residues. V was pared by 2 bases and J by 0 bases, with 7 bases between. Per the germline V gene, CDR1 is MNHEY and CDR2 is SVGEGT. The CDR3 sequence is CASSYEGSNTGELFF. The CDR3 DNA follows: TGTGCCAGCAGTTACGAGGGATCGAACACCGGGGAGCTGTTTTTT.

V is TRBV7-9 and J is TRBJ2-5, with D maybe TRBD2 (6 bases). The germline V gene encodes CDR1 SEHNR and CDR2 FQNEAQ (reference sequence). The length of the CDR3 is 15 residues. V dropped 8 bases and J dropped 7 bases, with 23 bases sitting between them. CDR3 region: CASPGTRGPGLTQYF. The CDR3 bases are TGTGCCAGCCCCGGTACGCGGGGTCCGGGGTTGACCCAGTACTTC.

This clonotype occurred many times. CDR3: CASSYRRSQPQHF. CDR3 coding DNA: TGTGCCAGCAGTTACCGCCGCTCTCAGCCCCAGCATTTT. The chain joins TRBV6-5 to TRBJ1-5; D not certain. Deletions cut 2 bases from V and 6 bases from J, with 8 bases between. This CDR3 has 13 residues. Germline lookup yields CDR1 MNHEY and CDR2 SVGAGI.

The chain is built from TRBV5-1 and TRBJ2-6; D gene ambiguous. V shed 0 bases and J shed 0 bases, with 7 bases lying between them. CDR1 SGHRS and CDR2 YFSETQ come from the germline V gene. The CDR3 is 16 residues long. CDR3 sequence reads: CASSLEKSSGANVLTF. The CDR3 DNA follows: TGCGCCAGCAGCTTGGAAAAGAGCTCTGGGGCCAACGTCCTGACTTTC.

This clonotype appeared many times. In DNA, the CDR3 is TGTGCCAGCAGCTTAGGCATCGGCTTTAATTCACCCCTCCACTTT. Encoded protein: CASSLGIGFNSPLHF. The chain recombines TRBV7-9 with TRBJ1-6; D is uncertain. The CDR3 is made up of 15 amino acids. CDR1 is SEHNR, CDR2 FQNEAQ, per germline (reference sequence). V lost 1 base and J lost 6, with 10 bases in between.

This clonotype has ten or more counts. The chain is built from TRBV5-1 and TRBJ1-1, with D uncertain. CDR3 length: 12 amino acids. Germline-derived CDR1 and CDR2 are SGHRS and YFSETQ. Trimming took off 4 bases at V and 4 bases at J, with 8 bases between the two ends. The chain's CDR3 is CASSVTSTEAFF. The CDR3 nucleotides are TGCGCCAGCAGCGTGACTAGCACTGAAGCTTTCTTT.

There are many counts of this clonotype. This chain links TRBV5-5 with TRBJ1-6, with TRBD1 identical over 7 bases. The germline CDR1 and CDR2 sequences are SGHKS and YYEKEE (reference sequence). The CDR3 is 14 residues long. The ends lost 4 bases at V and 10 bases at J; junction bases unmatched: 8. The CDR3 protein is CASSVETGNSPLHF. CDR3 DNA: TGTGCCAGCAGCGTGGAGACAGGGAACTCACCCCTCCACTTT.

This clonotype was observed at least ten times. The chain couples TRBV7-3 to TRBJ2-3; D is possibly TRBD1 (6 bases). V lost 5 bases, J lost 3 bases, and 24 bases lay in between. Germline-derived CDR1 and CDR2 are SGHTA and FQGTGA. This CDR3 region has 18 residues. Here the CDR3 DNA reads TGTGCCAGCAGCCGTGGGGTATTCAGGGGAATCGGGACAGATACGCAGTATTTT. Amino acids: CASSRGVFRGIGTDTQYF.

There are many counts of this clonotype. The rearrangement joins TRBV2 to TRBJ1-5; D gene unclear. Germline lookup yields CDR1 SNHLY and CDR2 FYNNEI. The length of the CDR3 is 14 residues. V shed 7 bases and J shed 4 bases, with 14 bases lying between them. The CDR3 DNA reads TGTGCCAGCACGGTGCAGCGAATAAATCAGCCCCAGCATTTT. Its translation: CASTVQRINQPQHF.

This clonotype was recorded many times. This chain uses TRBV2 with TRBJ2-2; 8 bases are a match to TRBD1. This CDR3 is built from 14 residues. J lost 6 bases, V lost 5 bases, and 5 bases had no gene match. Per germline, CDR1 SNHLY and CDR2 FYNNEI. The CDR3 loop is CASSRQGWSGELFF. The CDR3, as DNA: TGTGCCAGCAGTCGACAGGGGTGGTCCGGGGAGCTGTTTTTT. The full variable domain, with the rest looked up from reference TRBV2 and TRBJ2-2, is EPEVTQTPSHQVTQMGQEVILRCVPISNHLYFYWYRQILGQKVEFLVSFYNNEISEKSEIFDDQFSVERPDGSNFTLKIRSTKLEDSAMYFCASSRQGWSGELFFGEGSRLTVL.

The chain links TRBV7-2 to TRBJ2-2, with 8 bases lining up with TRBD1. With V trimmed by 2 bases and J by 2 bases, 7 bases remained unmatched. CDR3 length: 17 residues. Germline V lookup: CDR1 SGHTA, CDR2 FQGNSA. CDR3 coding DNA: TGTGCCAGCAGCTTAAGAGGGCAGGGGGCAAACACCGGGGAGCTGTTTTTT. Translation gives CASSLRGQGANTGELFF.

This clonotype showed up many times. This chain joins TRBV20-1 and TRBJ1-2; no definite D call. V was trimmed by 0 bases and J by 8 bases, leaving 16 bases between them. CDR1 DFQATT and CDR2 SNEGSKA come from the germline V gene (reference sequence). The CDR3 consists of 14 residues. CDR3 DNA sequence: TGCAGTGCTAGAGATTTCGGCAGAGAAAACGGCTACACCTTC. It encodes CSARDFGRENGYTF.

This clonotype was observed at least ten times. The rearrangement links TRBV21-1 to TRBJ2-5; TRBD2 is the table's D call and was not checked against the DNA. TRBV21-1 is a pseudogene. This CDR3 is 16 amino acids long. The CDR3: CASSTTSGGAGETQYF. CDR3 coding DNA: TGTGCCAGCAGCACGACTAGCGGGGGGGCGGGGGAGACCCAGTACTTC.

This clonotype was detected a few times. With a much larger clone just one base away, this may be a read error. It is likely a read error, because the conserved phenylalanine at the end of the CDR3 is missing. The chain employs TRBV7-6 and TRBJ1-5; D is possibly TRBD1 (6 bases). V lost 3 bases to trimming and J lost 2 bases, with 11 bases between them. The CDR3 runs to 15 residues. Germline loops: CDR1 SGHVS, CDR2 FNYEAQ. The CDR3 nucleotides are TGTGCCAGCAGCTTGTCGGGGGGCGGCAATCAGCCCCAGCATTTG. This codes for CASSLSGGGNQPQHL.

The CDR3 region has the DNA TGTGCCAGCAGTTACTTAAAAACGGGGGGCGGTGAGACCCAGTACTTC. Residues: CASSYLKTGGGETQYF. The genes are TRBV6-5 and TRBJ2-5; a possible D gene is TRBD2 (7 bases). Germline CDR1 and CDR2: MNHEY and SVGAGI. The CDR3 extends over 16 amino acids. Trimming removed 1 base at V and 5 bases at J, with 17 bases between.

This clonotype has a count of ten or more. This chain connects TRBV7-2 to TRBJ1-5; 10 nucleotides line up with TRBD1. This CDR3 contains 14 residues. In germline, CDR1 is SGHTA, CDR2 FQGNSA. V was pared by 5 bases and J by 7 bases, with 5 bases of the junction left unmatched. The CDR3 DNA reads TGTGCCAGCAGCATAGGACAGGGGGGCCAGCCCCAGCATTTT. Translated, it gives CASSIGQGGQPQHF.

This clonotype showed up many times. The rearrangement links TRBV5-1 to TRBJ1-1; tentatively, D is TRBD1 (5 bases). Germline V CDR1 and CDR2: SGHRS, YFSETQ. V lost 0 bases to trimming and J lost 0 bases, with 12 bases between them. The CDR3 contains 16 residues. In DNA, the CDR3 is TGCGCCAGCAGCTTGGGTGTGGGGGGGATGAACACTGAAGCTTTCTTT. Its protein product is CASSLGVGGMNTEAFF.

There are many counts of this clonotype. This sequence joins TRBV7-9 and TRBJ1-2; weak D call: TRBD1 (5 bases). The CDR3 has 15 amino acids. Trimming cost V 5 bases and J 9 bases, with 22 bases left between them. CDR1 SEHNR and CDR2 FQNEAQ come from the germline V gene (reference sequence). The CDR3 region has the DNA TGTGCCAGCAGCCCGCCGTCCGTCAGGGAGTCCAGCTACACCTTC. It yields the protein CASSPPSVRESSYTF.

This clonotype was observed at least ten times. The CDR3 coding sequence is TGTGCCAGCAGTCCAACTCACAGCTATAGCAATCAGCCCCAGCATTTT. Translation gives CASSPTHSYSNQPQHF. J is TRBJ1-5 and V is TRBV12-3 or TRBV12-4, with no clear D. V was trimmed by 5 bases and J by 0 bases, leaving 14 bases between them. This CDR3 comprises 16 residues.

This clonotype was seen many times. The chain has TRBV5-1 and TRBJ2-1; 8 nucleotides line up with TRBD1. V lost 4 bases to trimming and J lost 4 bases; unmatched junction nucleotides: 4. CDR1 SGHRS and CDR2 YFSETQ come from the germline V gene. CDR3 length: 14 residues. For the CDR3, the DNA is TGCGCCAGCAGCACAAGGACAGGGTACAATGAGCAGTTCTTC. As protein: CASSTRTGYNEQFF. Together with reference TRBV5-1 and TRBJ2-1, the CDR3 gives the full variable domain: KAGVTQTPRYLIKTRGQQVTLSCSPISGHRSVSWYQQTPGQGLQFLFEYFSETQRNKGNFPGRFSGRQFSNSRSEMNVSTLELGDSALYLCASSTRTGYNEQFFGPGTRLTVL.

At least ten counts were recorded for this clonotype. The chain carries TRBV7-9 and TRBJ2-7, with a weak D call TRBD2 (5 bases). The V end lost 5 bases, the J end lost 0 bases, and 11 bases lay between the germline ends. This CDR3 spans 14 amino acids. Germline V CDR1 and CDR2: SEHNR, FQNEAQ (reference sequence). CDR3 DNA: TGTGCCAGCAGCAATGGGAGAATCTCCTACGAGCAGTACTTC. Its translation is CASSNGRISYEQYF. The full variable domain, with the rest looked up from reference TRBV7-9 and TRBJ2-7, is DTGVSQNPRHKITKRGQNVTFRCDPISEHNRLYWYRQTLGQGPEFLTYFQNEAQLEKSRLLSDRFSAERPKGSFSTLEIQRTEQGDSAMYLCASSNGRISYEQYFGPGTRLTVT.

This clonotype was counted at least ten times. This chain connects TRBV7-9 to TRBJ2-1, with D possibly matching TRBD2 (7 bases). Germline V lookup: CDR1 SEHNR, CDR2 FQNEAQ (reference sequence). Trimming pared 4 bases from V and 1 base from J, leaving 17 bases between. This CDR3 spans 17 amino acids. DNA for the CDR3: TGTGCCAGCAGCTCCCCCGGGGGGCAGTTGTCCTACAATGAGCAGTTCTTC. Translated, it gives CASSSPGGQLSYNEQFF.

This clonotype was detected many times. The CDR3 DNA sequence: TGCGCCAGCAGCGTCGGACATACGAGCTCCTACGAGCAGTACTTC. Its translation: CASSVGHTSSYEQYF. This chain connects TRBV5-1 to TRBJ2-7; a possible D gene is TRBD1 (5 bases). V was cut by 4 bases and J by 0 bases, with 14 bases left in between. Germline V gene sequence: CDR1 SGHRS, CDR2 YFSETQ. This CDR3 contains 15 residues.

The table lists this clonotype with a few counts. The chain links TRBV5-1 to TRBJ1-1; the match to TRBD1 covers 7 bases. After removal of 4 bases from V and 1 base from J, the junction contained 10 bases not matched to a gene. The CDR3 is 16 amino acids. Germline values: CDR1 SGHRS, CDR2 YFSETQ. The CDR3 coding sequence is TGCGCCAGCAGCCGAAAAACAGGGGAGGGGAACACTGAAGCTTTCTTT. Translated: CASSRKTGEGNTEAFF.

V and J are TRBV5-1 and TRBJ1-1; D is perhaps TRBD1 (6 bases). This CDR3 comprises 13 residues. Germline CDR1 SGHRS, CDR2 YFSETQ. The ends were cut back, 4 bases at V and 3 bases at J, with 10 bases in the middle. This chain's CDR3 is CASSQGRHTEAFF. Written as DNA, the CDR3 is TGCGCCAGCAGCCAGGGGCGACACACTGAAGCTTTCTTT.

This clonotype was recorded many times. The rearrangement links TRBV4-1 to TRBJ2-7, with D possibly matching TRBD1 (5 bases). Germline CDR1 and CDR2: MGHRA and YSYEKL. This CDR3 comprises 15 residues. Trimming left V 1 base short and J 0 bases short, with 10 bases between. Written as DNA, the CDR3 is TGCGCCAGCAGCCAAGGGGGCGGCGACTCCTACGAGCAGTACTTC. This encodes CASSQGGGDSYEQYF.

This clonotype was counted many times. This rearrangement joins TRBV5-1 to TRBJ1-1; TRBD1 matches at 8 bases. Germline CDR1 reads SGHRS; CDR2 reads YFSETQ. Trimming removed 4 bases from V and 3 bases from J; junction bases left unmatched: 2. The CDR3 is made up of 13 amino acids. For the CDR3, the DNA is TGCGCCAGCAGCCCGGACAGGGACACTGAAGCTTTCTTT. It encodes CASSPDRDTEAFF.

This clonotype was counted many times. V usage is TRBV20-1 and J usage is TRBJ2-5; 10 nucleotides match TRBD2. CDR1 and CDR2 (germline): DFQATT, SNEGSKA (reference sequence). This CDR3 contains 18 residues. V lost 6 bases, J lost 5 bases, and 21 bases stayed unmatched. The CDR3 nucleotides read TGCAGTGCACCAAGGGGCCAAGCGGGGGGGAGGAGGATGGAGACCCAGTACTTC. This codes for CSAPRGQAGGRRMETQYF.